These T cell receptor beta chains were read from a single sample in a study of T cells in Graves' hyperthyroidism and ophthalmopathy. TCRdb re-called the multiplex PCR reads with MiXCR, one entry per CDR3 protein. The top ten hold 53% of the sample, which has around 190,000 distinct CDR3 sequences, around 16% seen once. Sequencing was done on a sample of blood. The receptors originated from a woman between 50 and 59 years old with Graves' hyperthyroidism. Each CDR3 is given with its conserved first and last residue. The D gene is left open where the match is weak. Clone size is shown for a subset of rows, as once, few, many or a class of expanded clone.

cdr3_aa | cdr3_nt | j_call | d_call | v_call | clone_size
CASSVGGENTEAFF | TGTGCCAGCAGCGTAGGAGGGGAGAACACTGAAGCTTTCTTT | TRBJ1-1 | NA | TRBV9 | many
CASSPISRTRGESYEQFF | TGTGCCAGCAGCCCCATCTCCCGGACTAGAGGGGAGAGCTATGAGCAGTTCTTC | TRBJ2-1 | TRBD2 | TRBV11-2 | many
CASRNALAGYEQYF | TGTGCCAGCAGGAACGCCCTAGCGGGTTACGAGCAGTACTTC | TRBJ2-7 | TRBD2 | TRBV6-2/TRBV6-3 | many
CAWRKTGSLSYEQYF | TGTGCCTGGAGGAAAACCGGGAGTCTCTCCTACGAGCAGTACTTC | TRBJ2-7 | NA | TRBV30 | few
CASSLSAGSNQPQHF | TGTGCCAGCAGTTTATCCGCAGGGAGCAATCAGCCCCAGCATTTT | TRBJ1-5 | NA | TRBV27 | NA
CASSEAAGSENIQYF | TGTGCCAGCAGTGAAGCGGCAGGGAGCGAAAACATTCAGTACTTC | TRBJ2-4 | NA | TRBV2 | many
CASSDSDRAMNEQYF | TGTGCCAGCAGTGATTCGGACAGGGCAATGAACGAGCAGTACTTC | TRBJ2-7 | TRBD1 | TRBV6-1 | few
CASSQDYGLGGSYEQYF | TGTGCCAGCAGCCAAGATTACGGGTTGGGGGGTTCCTACGAGCAGTACTTC | TRBJ2-7 | NA | TRBV3-1 | few
CSARIPGQYTEAFF | TGCAGTGCTAGAATACCGGGACAGTACACTGAAGCTTTCTTT | TRBJ1-1 | TRBD1 | TRBV20-1 | many
CASSPLFGQGTQRNTGELFF | TGTGCCAGCAGTCCTCTCTTTGGACAGGGGACGCAACGGAACACCGGGGAGCTGTTTTTT | TRBJ2-2 | TRBD1 | TRBV6-2/TRBV6-3 | NA
CSAGGRDRGSYEQYF | TGCAGCGCCGGAGGCCGGGACAGGGGAAGCTACGAGCAGTACTTC | TRBJ2-7 | TRBD1 | TRBV29-1 | NA
CATSAPGPSTYNEQFF | TGTGCCACCAGTGCACCGGGACCCTCGACCTACAATGAGCAGTTCTTC | TRBJ2-1 | NA | TRBV24-1 | few
CAGISGKAEQFF | TGTGCCGGCATTAGCGGGAAGGCTGAGCAGTTCTTC | TRBJ2-1 | TRBD2 | TRBV7-9 | few
CASSEGGRAGRNEQFF | TGCGCCAGCAGTGAAGGCGGGAGGGCCGGTAGGAATGAGCAGTTCTTC | TRBJ2-1 | TRBD2 | TRBV10-1 | NA
CASSFLPTSGYNEQFF | TGTGCCAGCAGTTTCTTACCTACAAGCGGATACAATGAGCAGTTCTTC | TRBJ2-1 | NA | TRBV12-3/TRBV12-4 | many
CASSFSGQGTEAFF | TGTGCCAGCAGCTTTTCTGGGCAGGGCACTGAAGCTTTCTTT | TRBJ1-1 | NA | TRBV11-2 | many
CASSLILGGTDYGYTF | TGCGCCAGCAGCTTGATTCTCGGGGGCACCGACTATGGCTACACCTTC | TRBJ1-2 | NA | TRBV5-1 | NA
CASSAARDGGSNQPQHF | TGTGCCAGCAGTGCCGCACGGGACGGGGGTAGCAATCAGCCCCAGCATTTT | TRBJ1-5 | NA | TRBV25-1 | many
CSATSAAYEQYF | TGCAGTGCTACTAGCGCCGCCTACGAGCAGTACTTC | TRBJ2-7 | NA | TRBV20-1 | NA
CSASYYSTNEKLFF | TGCAGTGCTTCCTATTACTCAACTAATGAAAAACTGTTTTTT | TRBJ1-4 | NA | TRBV20-1 | NA
CSVLSTNEQYF | TGCAGCGTTTTGTCTACGAACGAGCAGTACTTC | TRBJ2-7 | NA | TRBV29-1 | many
CASSLGGIGYNEQFF | TGTGCCAGCAGCTTAGGCGGGATTGGCTACAATGAGCAGTTCTTC | TRBJ2-1 | NA | TRBV7-3 | many
CASSVQGAAYNEQFF | TGTGCCAGCAGTGTACAGGGGGCCGCCTACAATGAGCAGTTCTTC | TRBJ2-1 | TRBD1 | TRBV2 | many
CAWSPPGQGYNYGYTF | TGTGCCTGGAGTCCACCCGGACAGGGATATAACTATGGCTACACCTTC | TRBJ1-2 | TRBD1 | TRBV30 | many
CASSERTGYTYEQYF | TGCGCCAGCAGTGAGAGGACAGGATATACCTACGAGCAGTACTTC | TRBJ2-7 | TRBD1 | TRBV10-2 | NA
CASRDHRGTGGYEQYF | TGCGCCAGCAGAGACCACAGAGGGACAGGGGGCTACGAGCAGTACTTC | TRBJ2-7 | TRBD1 | TRBV5-1 | NA
CASSRQGDGEQYF | TGTGCCAGCAGTCGACAGGGGGACGGCGAGCAGTACTTC | TRBJ2-7 | TRBD1 | TRBV6-1 | NA
CSALDFPNTGELFF | TGCAGTGCTCTGGACTTCCCGAACACCGGGGAGCTGTTTTTT | TRBJ2-2 | NA | TRBV20-1 | many
CASSDAGREEKLFF | TGTGCCAGCAGTGATGCTGGACGAGAGGAAAAACTGTTTTTT | TRBJ1-4 | NA | TRBV2 | many
CASSLEAGYGYTF | TGTGCCAGCAGCTTAGAGGCAGGCTATGGCTACACCTTC | TRBJ1-2 | NA | TRBV11-3 | many
CASSYSGVEQFF | TGTGCCAGCAGTTACAGCGGTGTGGAGCAGTTCTTC | TRBJ2-1 | NA | TRBV6-4 | few
CASSLRSGYGGYTF | TGTGCCAGCAGTTTACGGTCCGGTTACGGTGGCTACACCTTC | TRBJ1-2 | NA | TRBV27 | many
CASSLSLAGPYEQYF | TGTGCCAGCAGTTTAAGTCTAGCGGGCCCCTACGAGCAGTACTTC | TRBJ2-7 | TRBD2 | TRBV12-3/TRBV12-4 | many
CASSSRALQETQYF | TGCGCCAGCAGCTCCCGGGCCCTCCAAGAGACCCAGTACTTC | TRBJ2-5 | NA | TRBV5-1 | NA
CASSLWGSNQPQHF | TGTGCCAGCAGCCTTTGGGGTAGCAATCAGCCCCAGCATTTT | TRBJ1-5 | NA | TRBV6-1 | many
CASSVDTGELFF | TGTGCCAGCAGCGTAGACACCGGGGAGCTGTTTTTT | TRBJ2-2 | NA | TRBV12-3/TRBV12-4 | NA
CASSLGTIKNTEAFF | TGTGCCAGCAGTTTGGGGACTATTAAGAACACTGAAGCTTTCTTT | TRBJ1-1 | NA | TRBV12-3/TRBV12-4 | many
CASSSQNTDTQYF | TGTGCCAGCAGTTCCCAGAACACAGATACGCAGTATTTT | TRBJ2-3 | NA | TRBV27 | many
CASSLGTSGNLAKNIQYF | TGCGCCAGCAGCTTGGGGACTAGCGGAAACTTGGCCAAAAACATTCAGTACTTC | TRBJ2-4 | TRBD2 | TRBV5-1 | NA
CASTGQGLYEQYF | TGTGCCAGCACCGGACAGGGGCTCTACGAGCAGTACTTC | TRBJ2-7 | TRBD1 | TRBV6-1 | many
CASSFRVLRGEQYF | TGTGCCAGCAGTTTCAGGGTCTTGAGGGGCGAGCAGTACTTC | TRBJ2-7 | NA | TRBV28 | many
CASSFHRIPSYGYTF | TGTGCCAGCAGCTTCCACAGAATCCCTAGCTATGGCTACACCTTC | TRBJ1-2 | NA | TRBV7-2 | NA
CASGLAGGRGTDTQYF | TGTGCCAGCGGGCTAGCGGGAGGGCGGGGAACAGATACGCAGTATTTT | TRBJ2-3 | TRBD2 | TRBV6-1 | many
CASSQDRGAGNEQFF | TGCGCCAGCAGCCAAGACAGGGGGGCTGGCAATGAGCAGTTCTTC | TRBJ2-1 | TRBD1 | TRBV25-1 | NA
CASSQGVETGTGKTPLHF | TGTGCCAGCAGCCAGGGGGTAGAGACCGGGACAGGGAAGACACCCCTCCACTTT | TRBJ1-6 | TRBD1 | TRBV3-1 | NA
CSAPIPDAQETQYF | TGCAGTGCTCCGATCCCGGACGCCCAAGAGACCCAGTACTTC | TRBJ2-5 | NA | TRBV20-1 | many
CSARDPLTDTQYF | TGCAGTGCTCGGGACCCTCTCACAGATACGCAGTATTTT | TRBJ2-3 | NA | TRBV20-1 | many
CASSLSGRHYGYTF | TGTGCCAGCAGTTTGTCGGGGCGCCACTATGGCTACACCTTC | TRBJ1-2 | NA | TRBV27 | many
CASSYLDSYGYTF | TGTGCCAGCAGTTATCTAGACAGCTATGGCTACACCTTC | TRBJ1-2 | NA | TRBV6-1 | many
CASSLDGERGNYGYTF | TGCGCCAGCAGCTTGGACGGGGAGAGAGGAAACTATGGCTACACCTTC | TRBJ1-2 | NA | TRBV5-1 | NA
CASSKGGATATNEKLFF | TGCGCCAGCAGCAAAGGTGGGGCGACAGCAACTAATGAAAAACTGTTTTTT | TRBJ1-4 | NA | TRBV5-1 | many